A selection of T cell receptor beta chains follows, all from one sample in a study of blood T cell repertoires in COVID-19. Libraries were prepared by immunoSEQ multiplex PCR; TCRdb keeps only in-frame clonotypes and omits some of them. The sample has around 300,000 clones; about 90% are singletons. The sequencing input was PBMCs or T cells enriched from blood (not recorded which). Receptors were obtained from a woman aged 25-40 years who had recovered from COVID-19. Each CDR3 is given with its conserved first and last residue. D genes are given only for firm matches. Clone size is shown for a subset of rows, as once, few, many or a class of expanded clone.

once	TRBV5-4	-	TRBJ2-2	CASSRGGANTGELFF	TGTGCCAGCAGCCGAGGGGGGGCGAACACCGGGGAGCTGTTTTTT
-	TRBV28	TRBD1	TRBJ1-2	CASSLTGTGSFYGYTF	TGTGCCAGCAGTTTAACCGGGACAGGGAGCTTCTATGGCTACACCTTC
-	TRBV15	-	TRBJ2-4	CATSTSGQPRVIQYF	TGTGCCACCAGCACGAGCGGCCAACCGAGGGTCATTCAGTACTTC
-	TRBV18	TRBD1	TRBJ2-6	CASSPPYGTGGFGANVLTF	TGTGCCAGCTCACCGCCCTACGGGACAGGGGGCTTTGGGGCCAACGTCCTGACTTTC
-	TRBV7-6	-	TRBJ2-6	CASSLRAYSSGANVLTF	TGTGCCAGCAGCTTGAGGGCGTACTCCTCTGGGGCCAACGTCCTGACTTTC
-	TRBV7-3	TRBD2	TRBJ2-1	CASSPRGSGGIKDNEQFF	TGTGCCAGCAGCCCACGCGGGAGTGGGGGAATAAAGGACAATGAGCAGTTCTTC
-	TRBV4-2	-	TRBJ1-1	CASSQERAGSNTEAFF	TGTGCCAGCAGCCAAGAGAGAGCGGGTTCGAACACTGAAGCTTTCTTT
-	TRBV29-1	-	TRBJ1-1	CSVEEPQGWDTEAFF	TGCAGCGTTGAAGAACCCCAGGGGTGGGACACTGAAGCTTTCTTT
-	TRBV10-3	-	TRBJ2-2	CATEDSSENTGELFF	TGTGCCACCGAGGATTCTAGCGAGAACACCGGGGAGCTGTTTTTT
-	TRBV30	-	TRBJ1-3	CACRVSGNTIYF	TGTGCCTGCAGGGTATCGGGAAACACCATATATTTT
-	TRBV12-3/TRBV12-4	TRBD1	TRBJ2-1	CASSWSTGVKQFF	TGTGCCAGCAGTTGGAGTACAGGGGTTAAGCAGTTCTTC
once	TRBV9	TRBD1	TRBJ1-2	CASSPPTGIDGYTF	TGTGCCAGCAGCCCTCCGACAGGGATAGATGGCTACACCTTC
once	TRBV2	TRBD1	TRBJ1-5	CASSRDSYNQPQHF	TGTGCCAGCAGCCGGGACAGCTACAATCAGCCCCAGCATTTT
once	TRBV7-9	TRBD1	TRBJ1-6	CASSSEQGMYSPLHF	TGTGCCAGCAGCTCAGAACAGGGGATGTATTCACCCCTCCACTTT
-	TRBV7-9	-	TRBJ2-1	CASSLVRDNEQFF	TGTGCCAGCAGCTTAGTCAGGGACAATGAGCAGTTCTTC
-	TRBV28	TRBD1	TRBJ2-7	CASSEATGAPEQYF	TGTGCCAGCAGCGAGGCGACAGGGGCCCCCGAGCAGTACTTC
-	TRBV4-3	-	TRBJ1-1	CASSQDSAGWDTEAFF	TGCGCCAGCAGCCAAGATTCGGCAGGGTGGGACACTGAAGCTTTCTTT
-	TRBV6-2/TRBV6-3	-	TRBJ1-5	CASSYQKRTRGSQPQHF	TGTGCCAGCAGTTACCAAAAAAGGACACGGGGGAGTCAGCCCCAGCATTTT
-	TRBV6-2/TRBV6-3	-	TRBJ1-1	CASSYRPGQYTEAFF	TGTGCCAGCAGTTACCGTCCAGGGCAGTACACTGAAGCTTTCTTT
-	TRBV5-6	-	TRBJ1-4	CASSFRPSNEKLFF	TGTGCCAGCAGCTTCCGCCCCAGTAATGAAAAACTGTTTTTT
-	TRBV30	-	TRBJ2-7	CAWSLEQRHSYEQYF	TGTGCCTGGAGTCTGGAGCAGCGCCACTCCTACGAGCAGTACTTC
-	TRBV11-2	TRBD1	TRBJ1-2	CASSSHDRVKPYGYTF	TGTGCCAGCAGCTCCCATGACAGGGTAAAACCCTATGGCTACACCTTC
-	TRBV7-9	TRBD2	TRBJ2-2	CASSLGRTSHTGELFF	TGTGCCAGCAGCTTAGGACGGACTAGCCACACCGGGGAGCTGTTTTTT
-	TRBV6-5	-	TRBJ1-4	CASRADLAKEKLFF	TGTGCCAGCAGAGCGGATTTGGCAAAAGAAAAACTGTTTTTT
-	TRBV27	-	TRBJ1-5	CASSRGAELQPQHF	TGTGCCAGCAGTCGGGGGGCTGAATTGCAGCCCCAGCATTTT
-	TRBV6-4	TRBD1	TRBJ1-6	CASSEQGTGYNSPLHF	TGTGCCAGCAGTGAACAAGGGACAGGGTACAATTCACCCCTCCACTTT
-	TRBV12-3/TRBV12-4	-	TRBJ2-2	CASRRGPGELFF	TGTGCCAGCCGCAGAGGCCCCGGGGAGCTGTTTTTT
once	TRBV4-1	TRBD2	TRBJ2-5	CATSRLAGVETQYF	TGCGCCACCAGTAGACTAGCGGGAGTGGAGACCCAGTACTTC
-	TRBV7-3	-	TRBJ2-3	CASSRGPADTQYF	TGTGCCAGCAGCAGGGGCCCCGCAGATACGCAGTATTTT
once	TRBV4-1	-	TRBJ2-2	CASSQEGLTTGELFF	TGCGCCAGCAGCCAAGAGGGACTCACCACCGGGGAGCTGTTTTTT
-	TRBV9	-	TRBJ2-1	CASSVWQGGNNEQFF	TGTGCCAGCAGCGTATGGCAGGGGGGAAACAATGAGCAGTTCTTC
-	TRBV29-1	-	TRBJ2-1	CSADQEYEQFF	TGCAGCGCTGATCAGGAATATGAGCAGTTCTTC
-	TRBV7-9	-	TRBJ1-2	CASSPRSTYYGYTF	TGTGCCAGCAGCCCGAGATCAACCTACTATGGCTACACCTTC
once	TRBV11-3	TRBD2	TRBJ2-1	CASSLRGTSGREERNEQFF	TGTGCCAGCAGCTTAAGAGGGACTAGCGGGAGGGAAGAGCGCAATGAGCAGTTCTTC
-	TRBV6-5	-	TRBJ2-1	CASRNGVTQFF	TGTGCCAGCAGGAACGGGGTTACGCAGTTCTTC
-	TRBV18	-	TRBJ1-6	CASSPNRAQDSPLHF	TGTGCCAGCTCACCGAACAGGGCGCAAGATTCACCCCTCCACTTT
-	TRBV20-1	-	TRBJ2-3	CSPYTDTQYF	TGCAGTCCCTACACAGATACGCAGTATTTT
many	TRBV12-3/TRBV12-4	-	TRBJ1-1	CASMNRMNTEAFF	TGTGCCAGCATGAACAGAATGAACACTGAAGCTTTCTTT
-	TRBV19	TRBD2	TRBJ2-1	CASSTSGVNEQFF	TGTGCCAGTAGTACTAGCGGGGTAAATGAGCAGTTCTTC
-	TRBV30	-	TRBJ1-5	CAWSVGGRGQPQHF	TGTGCCTGGAGTGTGGGGGGGCGCGGGCAGCCCCAGCATTTT
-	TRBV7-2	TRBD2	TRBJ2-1	CASSPRTSVYSSYNEQFF	TGTGCCAGCAGCCCGAGGACTAGCGTGTACTCCTCCTACAATGAGCAGTTCTTC
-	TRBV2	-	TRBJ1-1	CASSAGDTEAFF	TGTGCCAGCAGTGCAGGGGACACTGAAGCTTTCTTT
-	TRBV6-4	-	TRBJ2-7	CASSVDSGVPYEQYF	TGTGCCAGCAGTGTCGACAGTGGAGTTCCCTACGAGCAGTACTTC
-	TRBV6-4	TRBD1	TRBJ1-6	CASSSRDRENSPLHF	TGTGCCAGCAGCTCCCGGGACAGGGAAAATTCACCCCTCCACTTT
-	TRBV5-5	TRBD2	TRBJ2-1	CASRDSGSSYNEQFF	TGTGCCAGCAGGGATAGCGGGAGCTCCTACAATGAGCAGTTCTTC